The T cell receptor (beta chain) under discussion was sequenced for a study of T cells after yellow fever vaccination. TCRdb used MiXCR to reprocess the 5' RACE reads, holding one entry per CDR3 protein. The sample consists of some 26,000 distinct CDR3 sequences, less than 3.5% of them appearing once. Study-wide findings and caveats: Clonotype sharing between CD4 and CD8 compartments was small.

Germline lookup yields CDR1 ENHRY and CDR2 SYGVKD. The CDR3 is 13 amino acids. V shed 3 bases and J shed 6 bases, with 9 bases lying between them. There are many counts of this clonotype. The V call is TRBV10-3, the J call TRBJ1-5; D not resolved. The material sequenced was PBMCs, either bulk or a sorted T-cell subset (CD4+, CD8+, memory, or dextramer-sorted; not recorded which), taken approximately 40 days after the first yellow fever vaccination. The TCR was taken from a young man who received the YFV17D yellow fever vaccine. The DNA of the CDR3 is TGTGCCATCAGTGAACATTCTGGTCAGCCCCAGCATTTT. Amino acids: CAISEHSGQPQHF.